This TCR beta chain derives from a study of shared clonotypes between healthy human individuals. CD45RO-negative, CCR7-selected cells formed the naive CD8 fraction, which excluded terminally differentiated effector memory CD45RA+ cells. The table came from immunoSEQ multiplex PCR; TCRdb's copy has only in-frame clones and leaves some out. The repertoire consists of about 700,000 clones, with under 95% occurring once and the leading ten covering approximately 24%. The CDR3 totals 15 residues. V was clipped by 3 bases and J by 8 bases; unmatched bases: 11. Per the germline V gene, CDR1 is SGDLS and CDR2 is YYNGEE.

The sequence was obtained from a man aged 30 to 45 in good health. The chain recombines TRBV9 with TRBJ2-1, with TRBD2 matching over 7 bases. What was sequenced was naive CD8+ T cells sorted from blood. The CDR3 sequence is CASSAGGRARDEQFF. Written as DNA, the CDR3 is TGTGCCAGCAGCGCTGGGGGGAGGGCCAGGGATGAGCAGTTCTTC.